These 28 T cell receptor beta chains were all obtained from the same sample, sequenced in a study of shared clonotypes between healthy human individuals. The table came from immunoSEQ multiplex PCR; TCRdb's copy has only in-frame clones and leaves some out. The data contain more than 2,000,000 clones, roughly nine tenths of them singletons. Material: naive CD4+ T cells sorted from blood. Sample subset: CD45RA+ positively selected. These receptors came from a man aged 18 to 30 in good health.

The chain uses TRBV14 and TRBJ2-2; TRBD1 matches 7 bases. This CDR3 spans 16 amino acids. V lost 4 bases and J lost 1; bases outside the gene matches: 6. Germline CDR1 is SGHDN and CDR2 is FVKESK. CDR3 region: CASSRTGVKNTGELFF. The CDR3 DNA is TGTGCCAGCAGCCGAACAGGGGTCAAGAACACCGGGGAGCTGTTTTTT.

The CDR3 loop reads CASSPGLAGVGTF. CDR3 sequence (DNA): TGTGCCAGCTCACCGGGACTCGCGGGGGTAGGCACCTTC. J is TRBJ1-2 and V is TRBV18, with D possibly TRBD1 on 5 matching bases. Between the trimmed V and J ends, which lost 3 bases and 13 bases, there was a span of 18 bases. This CDR3 is built from 13 residues. Germline CDR1 and CDR2: KGHSH and LQKENI.

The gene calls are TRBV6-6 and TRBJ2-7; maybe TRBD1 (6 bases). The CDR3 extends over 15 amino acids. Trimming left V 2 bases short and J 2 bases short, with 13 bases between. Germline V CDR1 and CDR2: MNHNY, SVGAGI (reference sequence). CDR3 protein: CASSYTGTRTYEQYF. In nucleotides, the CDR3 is TGTGCCAGCAGTTACACCGGGACACGGACCTACGAGCAGTACTTC.

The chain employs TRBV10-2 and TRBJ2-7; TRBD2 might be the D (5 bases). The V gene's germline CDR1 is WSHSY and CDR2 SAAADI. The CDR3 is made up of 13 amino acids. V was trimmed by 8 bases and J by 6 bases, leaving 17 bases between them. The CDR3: CASRRTRFGEQYF. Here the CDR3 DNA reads TGCGCCAGCCGAAGGACTCGCTTTGGCGAGCAGTACTTC.

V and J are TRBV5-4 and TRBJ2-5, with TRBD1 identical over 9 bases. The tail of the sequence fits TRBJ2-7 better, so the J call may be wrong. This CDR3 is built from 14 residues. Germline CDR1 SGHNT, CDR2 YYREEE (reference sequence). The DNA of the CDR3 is TGTGCCAGCAGCTTGGGGACAGGGGCCTACGAGCAGTACTTC. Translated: CASSLGTGAYEQYF.

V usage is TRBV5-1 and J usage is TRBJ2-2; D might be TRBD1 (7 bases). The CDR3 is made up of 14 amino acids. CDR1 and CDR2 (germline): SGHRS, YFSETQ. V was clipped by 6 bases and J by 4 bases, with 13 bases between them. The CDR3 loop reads CASTTGDSTGELFF. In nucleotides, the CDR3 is TGCGCCAGCACCACGGGGGACAGCACCGGGGAGCTGTTTTTT.

This CDR3 reads CASSISREQPQHF. CDR3 in DNA: TGTGCCAGTAGTATATCCAGGGAACAGCCCCAGCATTTT. The J gene is TRBJ1-5, the V gene TRBV19; a possible D gene is TRBD1 (5 bases). CDR3 length: 13 residues. Trimming removed 2 bases from V and 7 bases from J, with 9 bases in between. Per the germline V gene, CDR1 is LNHDA and CDR2 is SQIVND (reference sequence). The variable domain in full, with the rest retrieved from reference TRBV19 and TRBJ1-5, is DGGITQSPKYLFRKEGQNVTLSCEQNLNHDAMYWYRQDPGQGLRLIYYSQIVNDFQKGDIAEGYSVSREKKESFPLTVTSAQKNPTAFYLCASSISREQPQHFGDGTRLSIL.

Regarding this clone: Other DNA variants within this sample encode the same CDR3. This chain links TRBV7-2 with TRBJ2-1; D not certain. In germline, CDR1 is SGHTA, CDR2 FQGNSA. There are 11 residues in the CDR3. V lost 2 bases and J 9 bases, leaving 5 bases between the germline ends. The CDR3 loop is CASSLLSEQFF. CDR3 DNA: TGTGCCAGCAGCTTACTTAGTGAGCAGTTCTTC.

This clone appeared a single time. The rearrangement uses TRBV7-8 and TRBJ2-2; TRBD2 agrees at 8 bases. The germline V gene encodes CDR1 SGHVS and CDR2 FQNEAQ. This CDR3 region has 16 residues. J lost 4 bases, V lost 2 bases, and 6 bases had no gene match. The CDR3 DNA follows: TGTGCCAGCAGCTTATCCGGCGGGGGGACCACCGGGGAGCTGTTTTTT. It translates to CASSLSGGGTTGELFF.

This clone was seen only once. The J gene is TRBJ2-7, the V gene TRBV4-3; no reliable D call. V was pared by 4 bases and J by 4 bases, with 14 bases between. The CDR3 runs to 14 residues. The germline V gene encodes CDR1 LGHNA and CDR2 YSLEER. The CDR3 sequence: CASSPILRDYEQYF. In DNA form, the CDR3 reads TGCGCCAGCAGCCCAATCCTACGTGATTACGAGCAGTACTTC.

The DNA of the CDR3 is TGCGCCAGCAGCTTCGGGCTTAATGAAAAACTGTTTTTT. Its protein product is CASSFGLNEKLFF. The chain carries TRBV5-1 and TRBJ1-4; unclear D gene. In germline, CDR1 is SGHRS, CDR2 YFSETQ. The CDR3 has 13 residues. The V end lost 2 bases, the J end lost 4 bases, and 6 bases lay between the germline ends.

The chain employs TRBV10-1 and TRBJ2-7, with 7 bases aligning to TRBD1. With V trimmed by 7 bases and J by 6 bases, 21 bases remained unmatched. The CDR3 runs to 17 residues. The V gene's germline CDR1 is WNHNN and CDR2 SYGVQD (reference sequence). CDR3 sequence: CASNLSRDSPSWCEQYF. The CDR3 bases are TGCGCCAGCAACTTGTCCCGGGACAGTCCATCGTGGTGCGAGCAGTACTTC.

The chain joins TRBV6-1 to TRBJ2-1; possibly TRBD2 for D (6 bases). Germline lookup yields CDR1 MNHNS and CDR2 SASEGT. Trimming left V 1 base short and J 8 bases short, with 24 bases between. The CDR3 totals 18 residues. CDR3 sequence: CASSEDYYLRELGDEQFF. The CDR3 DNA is TGTGCCAGCAGTGAAGACTATTATCTCCGGGAGCTCGGCGATGAGCAGTTCTTC.

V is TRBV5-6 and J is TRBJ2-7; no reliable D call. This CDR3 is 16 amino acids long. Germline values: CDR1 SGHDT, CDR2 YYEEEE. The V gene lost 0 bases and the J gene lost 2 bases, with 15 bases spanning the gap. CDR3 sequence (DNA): TGTGCCAGCAGCTTGGATCCACCCTGGGATCCCTACGAGCAGTACTTC. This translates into CASSLDPPWDPYEQYF.

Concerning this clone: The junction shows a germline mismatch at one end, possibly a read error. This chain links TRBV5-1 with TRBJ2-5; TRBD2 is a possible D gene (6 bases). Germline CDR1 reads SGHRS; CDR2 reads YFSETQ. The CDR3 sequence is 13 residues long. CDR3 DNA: TGCGCCAGCAGCAGGGACTGGGGGGAGAGCCAGTACTTC. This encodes CASSRDWGESQYF.

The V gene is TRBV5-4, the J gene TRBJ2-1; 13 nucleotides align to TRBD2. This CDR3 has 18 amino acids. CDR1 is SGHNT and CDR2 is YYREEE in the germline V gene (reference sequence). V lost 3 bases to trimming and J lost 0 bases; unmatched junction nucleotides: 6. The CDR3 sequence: CASSSGLAGTHSYNEQFF. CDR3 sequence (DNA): TGTGCCAGCAGCTCGGGACTAGCGGGGACCCACTCCTACAATGAGCAGTTCTTC.

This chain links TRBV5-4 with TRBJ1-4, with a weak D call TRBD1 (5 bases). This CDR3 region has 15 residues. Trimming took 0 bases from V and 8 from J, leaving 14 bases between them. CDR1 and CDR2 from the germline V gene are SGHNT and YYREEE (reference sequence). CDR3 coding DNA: TGTGCCAGCAGCTTGGGGGTAGATGAGGGGGAAAAACTGTTTTTT. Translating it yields CASSLGVDEGEKLFF.

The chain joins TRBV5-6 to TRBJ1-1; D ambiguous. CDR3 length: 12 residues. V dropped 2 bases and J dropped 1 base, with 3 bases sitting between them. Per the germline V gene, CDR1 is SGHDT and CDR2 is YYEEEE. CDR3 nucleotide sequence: TGTGCCAGCAGCTTAACGAACACTGAAGCTTTCTTT. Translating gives CASSLTNTEAFF.

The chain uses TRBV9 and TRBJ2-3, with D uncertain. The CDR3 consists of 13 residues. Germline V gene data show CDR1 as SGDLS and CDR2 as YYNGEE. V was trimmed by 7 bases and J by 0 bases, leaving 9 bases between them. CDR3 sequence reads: CASQARSTDTQYF. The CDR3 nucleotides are TGTGCCAGCCAGGCGAGGAGCACAGATACGCAGTATTTT. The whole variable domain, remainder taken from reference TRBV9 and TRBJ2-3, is DSGVTQTPKHLITATGQRVTLRCSPRSGDLSVYWYQQSLDQGLQFLIQYYNGEERAKGNILERFSAQQFPDLHSELNLSSLELGDSALYFCASQARSTDTQYFGPGTRLTVL.

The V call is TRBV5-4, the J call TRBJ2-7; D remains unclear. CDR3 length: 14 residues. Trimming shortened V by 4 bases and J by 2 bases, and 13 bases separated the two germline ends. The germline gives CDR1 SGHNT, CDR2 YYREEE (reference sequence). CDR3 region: CASSQASYPYEQYF. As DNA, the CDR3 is TGTGCCAGCAGCCAAGCCTCTTATCCCTACGAGCAGTACTTC.

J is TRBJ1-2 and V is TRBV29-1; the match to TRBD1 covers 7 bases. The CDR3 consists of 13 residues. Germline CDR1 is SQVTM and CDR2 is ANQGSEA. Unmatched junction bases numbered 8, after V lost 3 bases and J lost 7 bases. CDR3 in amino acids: CSVDPAGGSGYTF. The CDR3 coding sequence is TGCAGCGTTGACCCCGCAGGGGGATCTGGCTACACCTTC.

The CDR3 sequence: CALAEAQETQYF. In DNA form, the CDR3 reads TGTGCCCTAGCGGAAGCGCAAGAGACCCAGTACTTC. The chain joins TRBV30 to TRBJ2-5; 7 positions match TRBD2. Losses at the gene ends were 8 bases for V and 2 bases for J; bases not matched to a gene: 5. The CDR3 length is 12 residues. Germline CDR1 and CDR2: GTSNPN and SVGIG (reference sequence).

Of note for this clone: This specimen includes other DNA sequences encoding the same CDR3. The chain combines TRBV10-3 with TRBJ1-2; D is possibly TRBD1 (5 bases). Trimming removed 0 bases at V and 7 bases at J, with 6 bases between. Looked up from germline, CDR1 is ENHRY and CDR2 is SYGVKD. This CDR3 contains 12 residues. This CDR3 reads CAISESGVGYTF. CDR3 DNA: TGTGCCATCAGTGAGTCAGGGGTTGGCTACACCTTC.

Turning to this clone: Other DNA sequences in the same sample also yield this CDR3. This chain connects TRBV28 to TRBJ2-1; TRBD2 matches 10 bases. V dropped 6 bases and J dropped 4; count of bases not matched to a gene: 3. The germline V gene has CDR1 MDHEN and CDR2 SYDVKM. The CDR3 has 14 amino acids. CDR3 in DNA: TGTGCCAGCAGGTTAGCGGGGGGTTACAATGAGCAGTTCTTC. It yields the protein CASRLAGGYNEQFF.

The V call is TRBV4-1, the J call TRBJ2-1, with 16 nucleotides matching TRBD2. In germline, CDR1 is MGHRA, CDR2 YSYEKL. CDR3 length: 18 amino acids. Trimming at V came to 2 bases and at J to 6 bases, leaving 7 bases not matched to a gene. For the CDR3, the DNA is TGCGCCAGCAGCCAACAGGGACTAGCGGGAGGGCCGCTCAATGAGCAGTTCTTC. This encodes CASSQQGLAGGPLNEQFF.

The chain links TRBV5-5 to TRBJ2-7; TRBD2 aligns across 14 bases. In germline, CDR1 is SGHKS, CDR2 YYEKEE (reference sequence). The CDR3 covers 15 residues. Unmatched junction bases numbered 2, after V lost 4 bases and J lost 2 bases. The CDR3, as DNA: TGTGCCAGCAGCCCGACTAGCGGGAGGGCCTACGAGCAGTACTTC. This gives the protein CASSPTSGRAYEQYF.

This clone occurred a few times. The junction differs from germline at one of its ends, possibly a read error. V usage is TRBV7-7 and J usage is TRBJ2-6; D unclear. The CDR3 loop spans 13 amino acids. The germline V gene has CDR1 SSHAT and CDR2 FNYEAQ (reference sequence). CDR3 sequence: CASSHAGANVLTF. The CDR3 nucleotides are TGTGCTAGCAGCCACGCTGGGGCCAACGTCCTGACTTTC.

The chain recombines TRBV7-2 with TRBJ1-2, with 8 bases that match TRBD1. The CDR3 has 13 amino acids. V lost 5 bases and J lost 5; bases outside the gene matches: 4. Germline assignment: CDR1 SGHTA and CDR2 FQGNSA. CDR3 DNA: TGTGCCAGCAGCGGGACAGGAGGATATGGCTACACCTTC. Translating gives CASSGTGGYGYTF.